The rows below give T cell receptor beta chains drawn from one sample of a study of T cells in Graves' hyperthyroidism and ophthalmopathy. One entry per CDR3 protein results from TCRdb running MiXCR on the multiplex PCR reads. This sample has hundreds of thousands of distinct CDR3 sequences, with about 13% found just once. The sample consisted of blood. The receptor source for this set is a woman aged 18-29 years with Graves' hyperthyroidism. CDR3s include the opening cysteine and the closing phenylalanine or tryptophan. Each record gives: CDR3 protein, CDR3 DNA, clone size, D gene, V gene, J gene. A D gene is named only where the DNA matches it firmly. Where a row states a size, it is once, few, many or the class of an expanded clone; other rows omit it.

cdr3_aa: CASSLFPAGRNTDTQYF; cdr3_nt: TGTGCCAGCAGCTTATTCCCGGCGGGGAGGAACACAGATACGCAGTATTTT; clone_size: many; d_call: NA; v_call: TRBV11-1; j_call: TRBJ2-3
cdr3_aa: CASSYSKGGYGYTF; cdr3_nt: TGTGCCAGCAGTTACTCCAAGGGGGGCTATGGCTACACCTTC; clone_size: many; d_call: NA; v_call: TRBV6-5; j_call: TRBJ1-2
cdr3_aa: CASRPTGVSGNTIYF; cdr3_nt: TGTGCCAGCAGACCGACAGGGGTCTCTGGAAACACCATATATTTT; clone_size: many; d_call: TRBD1; v_call: TRBV28; j_call: TRBJ1-3
cdr3_aa: CSAREGGNYGYTF; cdr3_nt: TGCAGTGCTAGAGAAGGGGGGAACTATGGCTACACCTTC; clone_size: many; d_call: NA; v_call: TRBV20-1; j_call: TRBJ1-2
cdr3_aa: CASSNPTGQETQYF; cdr3_nt: TGTGCCAGCAGCAATCCGACAGGGCAAGAGACCCAGTACTTC; clone_size: NA; d_call: TRBD1; v_call: TRBV2; j_call: TRBJ2-5
cdr3_aa: CASSLGVVREQYF; cdr3_nt: TGTGCCAGCAGTTTGGGTGTAGTCCGAGAGCAGTACTTC; clone_size: many; d_call: NA; v_call: TRBV28; j_call: TRBJ2-7
cdr3_aa: CASSYLEEQFF; cdr3_nt: TGTGCCAGCAGTTATTTAGAGGAGCAGTTCTTC; clone_size: many; d_call: NA; v_call: TRBV12-3/TRBV12-4; j_call: TRBJ2-1
cdr3_aa: CASSQGGLGTGELFF; cdr3_nt: TGTGCCAGCAGCCAAGGGGGTTTGGGGACCGGGGAGCTGTTTTTT; clone_size: few; d_call: NA; v_call: TRBV4-2; j_call: TRBJ2-2
cdr3_aa: CASSPLETLADTEAFF; cdr3_nt: TGTGCCAGCAGTCCGTTAGAGACCTTGGCAGACACTGAAGCTTTCTTT; clone_size: many; d_call: NA; v_call: TRBV6-1; j_call: TRBJ1-1
cdr3_aa: CASSEAPGFTGELFF; cdr3_nt: TGTGCCAGCAGTGAGGCGCCAGGGTTCACCGGGGAGCTGTTTTTT; clone_size: many; d_call: NA; v_call: TRBV6-1; j_call: TRBJ2-2
cdr3_aa: CSARDSWTGGTEAFF; cdr3_nt: TGCAGTGCTAGAGATTCATGGACAGGGGGCACTGAAGCTTTCTTT; clone_size: few; d_call: TRBD1; v_call: TRBV20-1; j_call: TRBJ1-1
cdr3_aa: CASSPTSQGYIQYF; cdr3_nt: TGCGCCAGCAGCCCAACCTCCCAGGGCTACATTCAGTACTTC; clone_size: few; d_call: NA; v_call: TRBV5-1; j_call: TRBJ2-4
cdr3_aa: CASSLRGKGNQPQHF; cdr3_nt: TGTGCCAGCAGCTTAAGGGGTAAGGGCAATCAGCCCCAGCATTTT; clone_size: NA; d_call: NA; v_call: TRBV5-6; j_call: TRBJ1-5
cdr3_aa: CASSRDDRATQYF; cdr3_nt: TGTGCCAGCAGCCGGGACGATCGGGCGACCCAGTACTTC; clone_size: many; d_call: NA; v_call: TRBV13; j_call: TRBJ2-5
cdr3_aa: CASSLALAGFGEQYF; cdr3_nt: TGTGCCAGCAGCTTAGCTCTAGCGGGATTTGGAGAGCAGTACTTC; clone_size: NA; d_call: TRBD2; v_call: TRBV7-2; j_call: TRBJ2-7
cdr3_aa: CASSPPGLAGALGEQYF; cdr3_nt: TGCGCCAGCAGCCCACCCGGACTAGCGGGGGCCCTCGGCGAGCAGTACTTC; clone_size: many; d_call: TRBD2; v_call: TRBV5-1; j_call: TRBJ2-7
cdr3_aa: CANSQEYLAGGPGEQYF; cdr3_nt: TGCGCCAACAGCCAAGAATATCTAGCGGGAGGGCCTGGCGAGCAGTACTTC; clone_size: NA; d_call: TRBD2; v_call: TRBV7-9; j_call: TRBJ2-7
cdr3_aa: CASTGTGVYNEQFF; cdr3_nt: TGTGCCAGCACCGGGACAGGGGTATACAATGAGCAGTTCTTC; clone_size: NA; d_call: TRBD1; v_call: TRBV7-2; j_call: TRBJ2-1
cdr3_aa: CASSARQGPDTQYF; cdr3_nt: TGTGCCAGCAGCGCCAGACAGGGGCCAGATACGCAGTATTTT; clone_size: NA; d_call: TRBD1; v_call: TRBV9; j_call: TRBJ2-3
cdr3_aa: CASSDGQDNTGELFF; cdr3_nt: TGTGCCAGCAGTGACGGACAGGATAACACCGGGGAGCTGTTTTTT; clone_size: many; d_call: TRBD1; v_call: TRBV6-1; j_call: TRBJ2-2
cdr3_aa: CSARYTTGNIQYF; cdr3_nt: TGCAGTGCTAGATACACGACAGGAAACATTCAGTACTTC; clone_size: many; d_call: NA; v_call: TRBV20-1; j_call: TRBJ2-4
cdr3_aa: CATSDYKPGEKLFF; cdr3_nt: TGTGCCACCAGTGACTACAAGCCGGGGGAAAAACTGTTTTTT; clone_size: many; d_call: NA; v_call: TRBV24-1; j_call: TRBJ1-4
cdr3_aa: CASRGLDRGTEAFF; cdr3_nt: TGTGCCAGCAGGGGCCTGGACAGGGGGACTGAAGCTTTCTTT; clone_size: many; d_call: TRBD1; v_call: TRBV2; j_call: TRBJ1-1
cdr3_aa: CASSQDFGSPGRNNYGYTF; cdr3_nt: TGCGCCAGCAGCCAAGATTTTGGCTCGCCAGGACGGAATAACTATGGCTACACCTTC; clone_size: many; d_call: NA; v_call: TRBV4-3; j_call: TRBJ1-2
cdr3_aa: CASSVDSGSGYTF; cdr3_nt: TGCGCCAGCAGCGTGGACAGCGGTAGTGGCTACACCTTC; clone_size: NA; d_call: NA; v_call: TRBV5-1; j_call: TRBJ1-2
cdr3_aa: CASRQGTSTGELFF; cdr3_nt: TGTGCCAGTCGGCAGGGAACTAGCACCGGGGAGCTGTTTTTT; clone_size: many; d_call: NA; v_call: TRBV19; j_call: TRBJ2-2
cdr3_aa: CASSVIGSTDTQYF; cdr3_nt: TGTGCCAGCAGCGTAATCGGGAGCACAGATACGCAGTATTTT; clone_size: NA; d_call: NA; v_call: TRBV9; j_call: TRBJ2-3
cdr3_aa: CASSWDLTDTQYF; cdr3_nt: TGTGCCAGCAGTTGGGACCTCACAGATACGCAGTATTTT; clone_size: many; d_call: NA; v_call: TRBV12-3/TRBV12-4; j_call: TRBJ2-3
cdr3_aa: CASSISGELFF; cdr3_nt: TGTGCCAGTAGTATTTCCGGGGAGCTGTTTTTT; clone_size: many; d_call: NA; v_call: TRBV19; j_call: TRBJ2-2
cdr3_aa: CASQNPKMGTGGDQPQHF; cdr3_nt: TGTGCCAGCCAGAACCCCAAAATGGGGACAGGGGGCGATCAGCCCCAGCATTTT; clone_size: many; d_call: TRBD1; v_call: TRBV28; j_call: TRBJ1-5
cdr3_aa: CASSFPAGLAAQETQYF; cdr3_nt: TGTGCCAGCAGTTTCCCCGCCGGGCTAGCGGCCCAAGAGACCCAGTACTTC; clone_size: many; d_call: TRBD2; v_call: TRBV28; j_call: TRBJ2-5
cdr3_aa: CASSLGPSKGPYEQYF; cdr3_nt: TGTGCCAGCAGCTTGGGACCCTCAAAAGGTCCATACGAGCAGTACTTC; clone_size: NA; d_call: NA; v_call: TRBV5-4; j_call: TRBJ2-7
cdr3_aa: CASTLAGGNNEQFF; cdr3_nt: TGTGCCAGCACCCTAGCGGGAGGGAACAATGAGCAGTTCTTC; clone_size: many; d_call: TRBD2; v_call: TRBV7-2; j_call: TRBJ2-1
cdr3_aa: CASSSLTGLDTEAFF; cdr3_nt: TGTGCCAGCAGTTCCCTCACAGGGTTAGATACTGAAGCTTTCTTT; clone_size: few; d_call: NA; v_call: TRBV27; j_call: TRBJ1-1
cdr3_aa: CASSPTGGEEQYF; cdr3_nt: TGTGCCAGCAGCCCCACGGGAGGGGAAGAGCAGTACTTC; clone_size: NA; d_call: TRBD2; v_call: TRBV7-9; j_call: TRBJ2-7
cdr3_aa: CSVEGTSGKYNEQFF; cdr3_nt: TGCAGCGTTGAAGGGACTAGCGGAAAGTACAATGAGCAGTTCTTC; clone_size: many; d_call: TRBD2; v_call: TRBV29-1; j_call: TRBJ2-1
cdr3_aa: CASSQGQGPDTQYF; cdr3_nt: TGTGCCAGCAGCCAGGGGCAGGGCCCAGATACGCAGTATTTT; clone_size: few; d_call: NA; v_call: TRBV14; j_call: TRBJ2-3
cdr3_aa: CASGFSGVGTDTQYF; cdr3_nt: TGTGCTAGTGGTTTCAGCGGGGTAGGCACAGATACGCAGTATTTT; clone_size: NA; d_call: TRBD2; v_call: TRBV12-5; j_call: TRBJ2-3
cdr3_aa: CASGGIRGSINQPQHF; cdr3_nt: TGTGCCAGCGGGGGAATTCGGGGAAGTATCAATCAGCCCCAGCATTTT; clone_size: NA; d_call: NA; v_call: TRBV28; j_call: TRBJ1-5
cdr3_aa: CASSADWEETQYF; cdr3_nt: TGTGCCAGCAGCGCTGACTGGGAGGAGACCCAGTACTTC; clone_size: few; d_call: NA; v_call: TRBV9; j_call: TRBJ2-5
cdr3_aa: CASSLPRDRNYDGYTF; cdr3_nt: TGTGCCAGCAGTTTACCCAGGGACAGGAACTATGATGGCTACACCTTC; clone_size: many; d_call: TRBD1; v_call: TRBV28; j_call: TRBJ1-2
cdr3_aa: CASSVVPGNEQFF; cdr3_nt: TGTGCCAGCAGCGTAGTTCCGGGGAATGAGCAGTTCTTC; clone_size: few; d_call: NA; v_call: TRBV9; j_call: TRBJ2-1
cdr3_aa: CATCRDSFATNEKLFF; cdr3_nt: TGTGCCACTTGCCGGGACAGTTTTGCAACTAATGAAAAACTGTTTTTT; clone_size: many; d_call: TRBD1; v_call: TRBV13; j_call: TRBJ1-4
cdr3_aa: CASSQVGTSGASETQYF; cdr3_nt: TGTGCCAGCAGCCAGGTGGGGACTAGCGGGGCGTCGGAGACCCAGTACTTC; clone_size: few; d_call: TRBD2; v_call: TRBV4-2; j_call: TRBJ2-5
cdr3_aa: CASSEVEPQHF; cdr3_nt: TGTGCCAGCAGTGAAGTCGAGCCCCAGCATTTT; clone_size: few; d_call: NA; v_call: TRBV6-1; j_call: TRBJ1-5
cdr3_aa: CASSYRGTGTGAGGYTF; cdr3_nt: TGTGCCAGCAGTTACAGGGGAACCGGGACAGGGGCTGGTGGCTACACCTTC; clone_size: few; d_call: TRBD1; v_call: TRBV6-5; j_call: TRBJ1-2
cdr3_aa: CSAHNQGGTEAFF; cdr3_nt: TGCAGTGCTCATAACCAGGGGGGCACTGAAGCTTTCTTT; clone_size: NA; d_call: TRBD1; v_call: TRBV20-1; j_call: TRBJ1-1
cdr3_aa: CASSIGRQETQYF; cdr3_nt: TGTGCCAGCAGCATTGGGCGTCAAGAGACCCAGTACTTC; clone_size: many; d_call: NA; v_call: TRBV7-9; j_call: TRBJ2-5
cdr3_aa: CASRGGWNTEAFF; cdr3_nt: TGTGCCAGCAGGGGCGGGTGGAACACTGAAGCTTTCTTT; clone_size: many; d_call: NA; v_call: TRBV27; j_call: TRBJ1-1